These 16 T cell receptor beta chains originate from one sample sequenced in a study of blood T cell repertoires in COVID-19. Only in-frame clones appear in the TCRdb table, and some are missing; sequencing was by immunoSEQ multiplex PCR. In the table there are around 190,000 clones, roughly 84% of which are singletons. Input material: peripheral blood. The receptors originated from a woman of 80 years or more with acute or convalescent COVID-19.

This chain links TRBV28 with TRBJ1-2, with D hard to call. The CDR3 runs 16 residues. V was cut by 6 bases and J by 6 bases, with 23 bases left in between. From germline, CDR1 is MDHEN and CDR2 SYDVKM. The CDR3 reads CASSSHTLRGLDGYTF. CDR3 nucleotides: TGTGCCAGCAGCTCCCACACCCTAAGAGGGTTGGATGGCTACACCTTC.

The chain employs TRBV10-3 and TRBJ1-2; a possible D gene is TRBD1 (5 bases). The V and J ends lost 4 bases and 8 bases respectively, with 14 bases between them. CDR3 size: 13 residues. Germline V gives CDR1 ENHRY, CDR2 SYGVKD. The CDR3 region has the DNA TGTGCCATCAGTGTAGAGGGGAGGGGCGGCTACACCTTC. Its translation is CAISVEGRGGYTF.

This chain uses TRBV5-1 with TRBJ1-3; D unresolved. V was cut by 0 bases and J by 3 bases, with 13 bases left in between. CDR3 size: 16 residues. CDR1 is SGHRS, CDR2 YFSETQ, per germline. The CDR3 sequence is CASSLGATEGGNTIYF. The DNA of the CDR3 is TGCGCCAGCAGCTTGGGGGCAACTGAGGGTGGAAACACCATATATTTT.

This sequence joins TRBV18 and TRBJ2-7; 10 nucleotides match TRBD2. The germline CDR1 and CDR2 sequences are KGHSH and LQKENI. The V and J ends lost 8 bases and 1 base, in that order; junction bases with no gene match: 5. This CDR3 contains 14 residues. Here the CDR3 reads CASALAGVSYEQYF. The CDR3 region has the DNA TGTGCCAGCGCCCTAGCGGGAGTTTCCTACGAGCAGTACTTC.

Here the CDR3 DNA reads TGTGCCAGCGAGGGAAGCTCCTACGAGCAGTACTTC. The encoded protein is CASEGSSYEQYF. V usage is TRBV28 and J usage is TRBJ2-7; tentatively, D is TRBD2 (5 bases). The germline CDR1 and CDR2 sequences are MDHEN and SYDVKM. The CDR3 has 12 residues. Trimming left V 8 bases short and J 0 bases short, with 8 bases between.

This chain uses TRBV28 with TRBJ1-2; the match to TRBD1 covers 8 bases. This CDR3 region has 14 residues. The germline V gene encodes CDR1 MDHEN and CDR2 SYDVKM. The junction had 13 bases not matched to a gene; V was cut back by 10 bases and J by 6 bases. The CDR3 sequence is CATTWTGKDHGYTF. In DNA form, the CDR3 reads TGTGCCACAACTTGGACAGGGAAGGATCATGGCTACACCTTC.

The chain links TRBV30 to TRBJ2-7; TRBD1 agrees at 7 bases. The germline gives CDR1 GTSNPN, CDR2 SVGIG (reference sequence). The CDR3 consists of 14 residues. V lost 3 bases to trimming and J lost 2 bases; unmatched junction nucleotides: 7. As DNA, the CDR3 is TGTGCCTGGAGGATATCAGGGGGTCCCTACGAGCAGTACTTC. This codes for CAWRISGGPYEQYF.

This rearrangement joins TRBV7-2 to TRBJ2-3; 8 bases agree with TRBD2. CDR1 is SGHTA, CDR2 FQGNSA, per germline. This CDR3 is 16 amino acids long. The junction had 5 bases not matched to a gene; V was cut back by 1 base and J by 2 bases. The CDR3 sequence is CASSLGPGRATDTQYF. The CDR3 nucleotides are TGTGCCAGCAGCTTAGGTCCCGGGAGGGCCACAGATACGCAGTATTTT.

This clone was counted once. The chain recombines TRBV7-9 with TRBJ2-7; no definite D call. V was pared by 0 bases and J by 6 bases, with 9 bases between. CDR1 and CDR2 (germline): SEHNR, FQNEAQ (reference sequence). This CDR3 is built from 13 residues. The CDR3 is CASSLALSFEQYF. The CDR3 DNA reads TGTGCCAGCAGCTTAGCGTTGTCGTTCGAGCAGTACTTC.

This clone appeared a few times. The V gene is TRBV2, the J gene TRBJ2-7, with TRBD1 matching over 10 bases. Unmatched junction bases numbered 17, after V lost 6 bases and J lost 0 bases. This CDR3 comprises 19 residues. Germline V gene lookup returns CDR1 SNHLY and CDR2 FYNNEI. As DNA, the CDR3 is TGTGCCAGCAGCCTACCCGGGACAGGGGACTTCACTCTCTCCTACGAGCAGTACTTC. As protein: CASSLPGTGDFTLSYEQYF.

V is TRBV28 and J is TRBJ2-1, with a tentative D call TRBD2 (7 bases). This CDR3 has 15 residues. Trimming shortened V by 7 bases and J by 3 bases, and 16 bases separated the two germline ends. Germline V gives CDR1 MDHEN, CDR2 SYDVKM. DNA for the CDR3: TGTGCCAGCATTCGTGGGGGGGCTCTCTACAATGAGCAGTTCTTC. Translating gives CASIRGGALYNEQFF.

Regarding this clone: The sample carries other DNA sequences with the same CDR3. The chain joins TRBV5-1 to TRBJ2-7; 9 bases agree with TRBD1. This CDR3 has 13 residues. V gave up 4 bases and J gave up 5 bases; unmatched junction bases: 4. Germline lookup yields CDR1 SGHRS and CDR2 YFSETQ. The CDR3 bases are TGCGCCAGCAGCCTGGGACAGGGTGACGAGCAGTACTTC. Protein product: CASSLGQGDEQYF.

V usage is TRBV7-2 and J usage is TRBJ1-4; D is ambiguous. Between the trimmed V and J ends, which lost 2 bases and 4 bases, there was a span of 14 bases. The CDR3 totals 16 residues. Germline lookup yields CDR1 SGHTA and CDR2 FQGNSA. DNA of the CDR3: TGTGCCAGCAGCTTAACGGCAGGAGGGCTTAATGAAAAACTGTTTTTT. Translated: CASSLTAGGLNEKLFF.

This chain joins TRBV7-2 and TRBJ2-3; tentatively, D is TRBD2 (6 bases). Deletions cut 5 bases from V and 6 bases from J, with 9 bases between. The V gene's germline CDR1 is SGHTA and CDR2 FQGNSA. The CDR3 totals 12 residues. This CDR3 reads CASSRGEDTQYF. The CDR3 DNA sequence: TGTGCCAGCAGCCGCGGGGAGGATACGCAGTATTTT.

V and J are TRBV12-3 or TRBV12-4 and TRBJ1-1; maybe TRBD1 (5 bases). V was cut by 8 bases and J by 7 bases, with 14 bases left in between. The CDR3 spans 12 residues. The CDR3: CASSAGTREAFF. The CDR3, as DNA: TGTGCCAGCTCAGCCGGGACTCGTGAAGCTTTCTTT.

The gene calls are TRBV28 and TRBJ1-3; TRBD1 aligns across 7 bases. The germline V gene encodes CDR1 MDHEN and CDR2 SYDVKM. The ends lost 5 bases at V and 2 bases at J; junction bases unmatched: 6. The CDR3 loop spans 15 amino acids. The CDR3 DNA follows: TGTGCCAGCAGTACCCCCGACAGGGCTGGAAACACCATATATTTT. Its translation is CASSTPDRAGNTIYF.